This T cell receptor (beta chain) was identified during a study of CD8 T cells in ankylosing spondylitis. Study-level findings and limits: There were earlier reports of some motif variants in reactive arthritis synovial fluid and blood. There was a TCR beta motif, made of several highly homologous variants, that appeared characteristic of ankylosing spondylitis blood.

Each TCR beta library was made by quantitative 5'-RACE that incorporated molecular barcodes. A single record per CDR3 protein comes from TCRdb applying MiXCR to the 5' RACE reads. Of some 450,000 distinct CDR3 sequences detected, 17% appear once; the ten largest clones hold approximately 1%. The junction had 9 bases not matched to a gene; V was cut back by 4 bases and J by 6 bases. CDR1 is MNHEY and CDR2 is SVGAGI in the germline V gene. The CDR3 is made up of 14 amino acids. To note about this clonotype: The antigen is undetermined.

This receptor was taken from a male donor with ankylosing spondylitis. Material: blood, either unsorted or a sorted T cell fraction (not recorded which). The rearrangement uses TRBV6-5 and TRBJ2-7, with 7 bases fitting TRBD1. For the CDR3, the DNA is TGTGCCAGCAGTTTAGACAGGGAGCGCCGCGAGCAGTACTTC. Its translation: CASSLDRERREQYF.